This T cell receptor gamma chain stems from a study of gamma-delta chains in newborns, infants, children. Study-wide context: Innate gammadelta T cells reportedly expand polyclonally right after birth, driven by microbial exposure, per the title.

This CDR3 contains 18 residues. Germline CDR1 is GITISATS and CDR2 is ISYDGTV (reference sequence). V was clipped by 6 bases and J by 7 bases; unmatched bases: 15. TCRdb re-called clones from the reads using CATT. The top ten hold under 30% of the sample, which has about 1,500 gamma-chain clones, 60% to 70% seen once. The chain recombines TRGV9 with TRGJP. TCRdb records no J gene; here it was assigned by comparing the DNA to germline. The clonotype originates from a child who was a newborn, infant or young child, either healthy, febrile or measles-vaccinated (not recorded which). Sequencing input: blood. This CDR3 reads CALWSLPSSELGKKIKVF. In DNA, the CDR3 is TGTGCCTTGTGGTCCTTGCCTTCTTCCGAGTTGGGCAAAAAAATCAAGGTATTT.